In its sample, the clone carrying this T cell receptor (beta chain) was seen once. The CDR3 consists of 15 residues. Trimming took 6 bases from V and 0 from J; bases not matched to a gene: 7. Looked up from germline, CDR1 is MDHEN and CDR2 is SYDVKM. This record belongs to a study of blood T cell repertoires in COVID-19. TCRdb's table, derived via immunoSEQ multiplex PCR, lists solely in-frame clones and lacks some. Of around 310,000 clones listed, about 90% are singletons. Sequenced material: peripheral blood. The chain carries TRBV28 and TRBJ1-2; 7 nucleotides agree with TRBD1. The receptor's source is a woman aged 40 to 50 with COVID-19, enrolled during active disease. The CDR3 DNA reads TGTGCCAGCAGATTCGGGACAGCGACTAACTATGGCTACACCTTC. It translates to CASRFGTATNYGYTF.